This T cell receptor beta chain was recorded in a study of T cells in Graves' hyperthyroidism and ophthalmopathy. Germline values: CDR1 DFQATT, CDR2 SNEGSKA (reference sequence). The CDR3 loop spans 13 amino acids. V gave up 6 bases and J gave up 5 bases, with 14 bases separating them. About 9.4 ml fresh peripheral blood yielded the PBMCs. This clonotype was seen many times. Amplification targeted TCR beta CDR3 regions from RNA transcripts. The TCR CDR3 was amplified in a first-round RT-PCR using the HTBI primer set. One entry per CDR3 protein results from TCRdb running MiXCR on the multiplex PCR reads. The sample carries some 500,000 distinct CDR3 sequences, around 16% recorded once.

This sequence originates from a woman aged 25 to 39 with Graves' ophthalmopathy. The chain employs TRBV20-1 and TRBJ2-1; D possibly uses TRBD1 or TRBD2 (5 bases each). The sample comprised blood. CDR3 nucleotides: TGCAGTGCCACTACCGGGACGGACAATGAGCAGTTCTTC. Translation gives CSATTGTDNEQFF.